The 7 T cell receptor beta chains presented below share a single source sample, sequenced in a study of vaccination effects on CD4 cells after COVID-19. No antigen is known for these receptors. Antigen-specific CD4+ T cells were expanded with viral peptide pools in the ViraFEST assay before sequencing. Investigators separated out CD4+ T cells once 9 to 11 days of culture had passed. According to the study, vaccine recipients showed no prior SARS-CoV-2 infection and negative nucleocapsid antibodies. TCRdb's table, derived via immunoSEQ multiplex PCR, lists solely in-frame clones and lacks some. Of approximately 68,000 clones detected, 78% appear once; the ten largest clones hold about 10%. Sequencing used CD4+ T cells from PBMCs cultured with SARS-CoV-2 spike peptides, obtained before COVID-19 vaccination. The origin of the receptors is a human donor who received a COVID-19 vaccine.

The CDR3: CASSEGADTEAFF. DNA for the CDR3: TGTGCCAGCTCTGAGGGGGCCGACACTGAAGCTTTCTTT. The chain links TRBV18 to TRBJ1-1, with 7 bases fitting TRBD1. Germline CDR1 KGHSH, CDR2 LQKENI. V shed 6 bases, J shed 3 bases, and the junction held 4 bases outside the gene matches. This CDR3 has 13 residues.

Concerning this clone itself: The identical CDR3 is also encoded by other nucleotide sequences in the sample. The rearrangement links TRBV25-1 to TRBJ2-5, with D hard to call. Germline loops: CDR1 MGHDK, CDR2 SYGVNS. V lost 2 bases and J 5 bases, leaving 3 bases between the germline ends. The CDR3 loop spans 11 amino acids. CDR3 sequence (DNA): TGTGCCAGCAGTGAAATGGAGACCCAGTACTTC. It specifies CASSEMETQYF.

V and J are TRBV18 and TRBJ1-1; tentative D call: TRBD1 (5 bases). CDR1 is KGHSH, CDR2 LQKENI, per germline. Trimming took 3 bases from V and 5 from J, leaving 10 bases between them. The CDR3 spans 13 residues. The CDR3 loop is CASSPSAGTEAFF. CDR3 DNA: TGTGCCAGCTCACCTTCCGCAGGGACTGAAGCTTTCTTT.

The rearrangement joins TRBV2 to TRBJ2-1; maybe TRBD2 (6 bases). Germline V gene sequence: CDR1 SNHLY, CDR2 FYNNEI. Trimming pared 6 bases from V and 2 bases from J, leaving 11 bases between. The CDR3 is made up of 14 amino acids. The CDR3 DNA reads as TGTGCCAGCAGATTGGGACTCACCTACAATGAGCAGTTCTTC. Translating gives CASRLGLTYNEQFF.

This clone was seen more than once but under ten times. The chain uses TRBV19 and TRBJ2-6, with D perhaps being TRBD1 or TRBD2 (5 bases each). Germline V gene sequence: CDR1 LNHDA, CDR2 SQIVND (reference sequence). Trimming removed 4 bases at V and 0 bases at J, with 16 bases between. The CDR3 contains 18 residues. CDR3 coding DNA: TGTGCCAGTAGTAGGGTCCGAGGGGACCCCTCTGGGGCCAACGTCCTGACTTTC. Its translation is CASSRVRGDPSGANVLTF.

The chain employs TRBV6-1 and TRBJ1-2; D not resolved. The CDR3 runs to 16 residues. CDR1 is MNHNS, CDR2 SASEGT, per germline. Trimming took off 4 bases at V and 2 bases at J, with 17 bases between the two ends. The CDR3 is CASSGQAVGVNYGYTF. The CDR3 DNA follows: TGTGCCAGCAGTGGCCAGGCGGTTGGGGTGAACTATGGCTACACCTTC.

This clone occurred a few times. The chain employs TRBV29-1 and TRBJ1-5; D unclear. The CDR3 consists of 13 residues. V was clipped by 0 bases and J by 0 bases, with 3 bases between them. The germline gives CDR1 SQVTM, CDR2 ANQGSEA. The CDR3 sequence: CSVEEYSNQPQHF. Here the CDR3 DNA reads TGCAGCGTTGAAGAATATAGCAATCAGCCCCAGCATTTT.